The next 25 T cell receptor beta chains were all read from a single sample in a study of blood T cell repertoires in COVID-19. Method: immunoSEQ multiplex PCR; TCRdb's copy keeps in-frame clones and lacks some. The data contain some 83,000 clones, 86% of them singletons. The sample taken for sequencing was peripheral blood. The receptors originated from a man in his fifties with active COVID-19.

This chain links TRBV27 with TRBJ1-2; possibly TRBD1 for D (5 bases). V lost 7 bases and J lost 7, with 16 bases in between. Germline assignment: CDR1 MNHEY and CDR2 SMNVEV (reference sequence). The CDR3 runs to 13 residues. CDR3 nucleotides: TGTGCCAGCAAAACGGGACTCCGGGGTGGCTACACCTTC. As protein: CASKTGLRGGYTF.

The CDR3 coding sequence is TGTGCCAGCAGCTCCCCAGGGCGCGGGACTAGCGGGGGGGCCTACGAGCAGTACTTC. This encodes CASSSPGRGTSGGAYEQYF. The V gene is TRBV7-2, the J gene TRBJ2-7; 16 bases map to TRBD2. Germline V gene data show CDR1 as SGHTA and CDR2 as FQGNSA. This CDR3 has 19 amino acids. Trimming cost V 4 bases and J 2 bases; bases outside gene matches: 11.

This chain connects TRBV28 to TRBJ2-7; possible D gene TRBD1, 6 bases. With 7 bases removed from V and 3 bases from J, the gap between germline ends came to 16 bases. CDR1 and CDR2 from the germline V gene are MDHEN and SYDVKM. The CDR3 spans 14 residues. CDR3 sequence reads: CASKTQGSNYEQYF. DNA of the CDR3: TGTGCCAGCAAGACCCAGGGGTCCAACTACGAGCAGTACTTC.

V is TRBV7-2 and J is TRBJ1-3; a possible D gene is TRBD1 (6 bases). Between the trimmed V and J ends, which lost 5 bases and 4 bases, there was a span of 18 bases. Germline values: CDR1 SGHTA, CDR2 FQGNSA. This CDR3 has 16 amino acids. CDR3 region: CASSKRAGAGGNTIYF. CDR3 nucleotide sequence: TGTGCCAGCAGCAAGAGGGCGGGGGCAGGGGGAAACACCATATATTTT.

This chain uses TRBV5-4 with TRBJ1-1; weak D call: TRBD1 (6 bases). The ends were cut back, 0 bases at V and 3 bases at J, with 18 bases in the middle. Germline V gene lookup returns CDR1 SGHNT and CDR2 YYREEE (reference sequence). The CDR3 length is 17 residues. CDR3 region: CASSLAPGGLLYTEAFF. Here the CDR3 DNA reads TGTGCCAGCAGCTTGGCGCCGGGGGGGCTGCTGTACACTGAAGCTTTCTTT.

The genes are TRBV30 and TRBJ1-5; TRBD1 matches at 8 bases. The CDR3 is made up of 13 amino acids. Germline loops: CDR1 GTSNPN, CDR2 SVGIG (reference sequence). The trim removed 7 bases at V and 4 bases at J, leaving 6 bases unmatched. The CDR3 DNA reads TGTGCCTCGGGACAGGCGGGGAATCAGCCCCAGCATTTT. Translated, it gives CASGQAGNQPQHF.

V gene TRBV19 combines with J gene TRBJ1-1; D may be TRBD1 (6 bases). CDR3 length equals 15 residues. V was shortened by 1 base and J by 6 bases, with 15 bases between the two germline ends. The V gene's germline CDR1 is LNHDA and CDR2 SQIVND (reference sequence). The CDR3: CASSIAAGAIAEAFF. In nucleotides, the CDR3 is TGTGCCAGTAGTATAGCCGCAGGGGCCATCGCTGAAGCTTTCTTT.

This chain joins TRBV5-6 and TRBJ2-5, with D perhaps TRBD1 (6 bases). The V and J ends lost 5 bases and 7 bases respectively, with 9 bases between them. CDR3 size: 11 residues. CDR1 and CDR2 from the germline V gene are SGHDT and YYEEEE. Here the CDR3 reads CASRRGGTQYF. The CDR3 DNA reads TGTGCCAGCAGAAGAGGGGGGACCCAGTACTTC.

The chain links TRBV5-4 to TRBJ2-7; TRBD1 might be the D (6 bases). The V and J ends lost 5 bases and 5 bases respectively, with 11 bases between them. This CDR3 is 12 amino acids long. Germline loops: CDR1 SGHNT, CDR2 YYREEE (reference sequence). The CDR3 protein is CASSRQEDEQYF. For the CDR3, the DNA is TGTGCCAGCAGTCGACAGGAGGACGAGCAGTACTTC.

The chain uses TRBV13 and TRBJ2-2; 9 bases line up with TRBD1. The CDR3 totals 15 residues. Germline CDR1 is PRHDT and CDR2 is FYEKMQ (reference sequence). V shed 4 bases, J shed 6 bases, and the junction held 6 bases outside the gene matches. The DNA for the CDR3 is TGTGCCAGCAGCTACAACAGGGGGCTGGCCGGGGAGCTGTTTTTT. This gives the protein CASSYNRGLAGELFF.

The chain joins TRBV11-2 to TRBJ1-2; 7 bases fit TRBD1. V gave up 5 bases and J gave up 4 bases; unmatched junction bases: 13. Germline CDR1 SGHAT, CDR2 FQNNGV. The CDR3 runs 16 residues. DNA of the CDR3: TGTGCCAGCAGCCCCACTGTCGGGACAGCCGTCTATGGCTACACCTTC. Amino acid sequence: CASSPTVGTAVYGYTF.

The chain is built from TRBV14 and TRBJ2-3; TRBD2 matches at 7 bases. With V trimmed by 1 base and J by 7 bases, 2 bases remained unmatched. Germline CDR1 SGHDN, CDR2 FVKESK. This CDR3 is built from 13 residues. The CDR3 is CASSQGLAYTQYF. The CDR3 nucleotides are TGTGCCAGCAGCCAAGGACTAGCATATACGCAGTATTTT.

The rearrangement uses TRBV11-2 and TRBJ1-5; no reliable D call. Germline V gene data show CDR1 as SGHAT and CDR2 as FQNNGV. The CDR3 length is 13 residues. Trimming removed 1 base from V and 5 bases from J, with 6 bases in between. The CDR3 sequence: CASSLAGDQPQHF. CDR3 bases: TGTGCCAGCAGCTTAGCCGGGGATCAGCCCCAGCATTTT.

The CDR3 is CASSLRQGVDGYTF. CDR3 nucleotides: TGTGCCAGCAGTTTACGACAGGGGGTTGACGGCTACACCTTC. The chain combines TRBV6-5 with TRBJ1-2, with 9 bases matching TRBD1. V gave up 4 bases and J gave up 8 bases; unmatched junction bases: 8. Germline V gene lookup returns CDR1 MNHEY and CDR2 SVGAGI. The CDR3 contains 14 residues.

The chain combines TRBV18 with TRBJ1-1; D remains unclear. Between the trimmed V and J ends, which lost 6 bases and 3 bases, there was a span of 29 bases. The CDR3 covers 19 residues. Germline V gene data show CDR1 as KGHSH and CDR2 as LQKENI. The CDR3, as DNA: TGTGCCAGCTCCCCGGTCTTTGGTGGGCCCTCGATCGGGGACACTGAAGCTTTCTTT. Translation: CASSPVFGGPSIGDTEAFF.

This clone was recorded a few times. The chain combines TRBV19 with TRBJ2-1; 7 bases are a match to TRBD1. CDR3 size: 16 residues. Germline loops: CDR1 LNHDA, CDR2 SQIVND (reference sequence). The J segment lost 3 bases and the V segment lost 1 base, leaving 6 bases of the junction unmatched. The CDR3 DNA sequence: TGTGCCAGTAGTATAGGTTCCGGGACAGTCTACAATGAGCAGTTCTTC. Translating it yields CASSIGSGTVYNEQFF.

The chain joins TRBV30 to TRBJ1-1; D gene uncertain. The V and J ends lost 2 bases and 2 bases respectively, with 9 bases between them. CDR3 length: 13 amino acids. Germline lookup yields CDR1 GTSNPN and CDR2 SVGIG (reference sequence). This CDR3 reads CAWSLPGNTEAFF. The DNA for the CDR3 is TGTGCCTGGAGTCTTCCAGGTAACACTGAAGCTTTCTTT.

The sample holds one count of this clone. This rearrangement joins TRBV9 to TRBJ2-3; TRBD2 aligns across 8 bases. CDR1 and CDR2 from the germline V gene are SGDLS and YYNGEE. With 4 bases clipped from V and 4 bases from J, the junction kept 17 bases outside the gene matches. CDR3 size: 18 residues. CDR3 loop: CASSPGDRTSQSADTQYF. The CDR3 DNA reads as TGTGCCAGCAGCCCTGGCGACCGGACTAGCCAGAGTGCAGATACGCAGTATTTT.

V and J are TRBV19 and TRBJ2-1; possibly TRBD1 for D (6 bases). Germline CDR1 reads LNHDA; CDR2 reads SQIVND (reference sequence). The CDR3 length is 16 residues. Trimming left V 4 bases short and J 0 bases short, with 13 bases between. CDR3 coding DNA: TGTGCCAGTAGTAGGGCGGCGGACAGCTCCTACAATGAGCAGTTCTTC. Translation: CASSRAADSSYNEQFF.

The chain combines TRBV6-6 with TRBJ2-7; the D is unclear. The V end lost 2 bases, the J end lost 3 bases, and 5 bases lay between the germline ends. This CDR3 comprises 12 residues. Germline loops: CDR1 MNHNY, CDR2 SVGAGI (reference sequence). CDR3 loop: CASSYADYEQYF. CDR3 coding DNA: TGTGCCAGCAGTTACGCGGACTACGAGCAGTACTTC.

This clone showed up just a few times. For the CDR3, the DNA is TGTGCCAGTAGTACTCGACTAGCCTCCTACAATGAGCAGTTCTTC. Translating gives CASSTRLASYNEQFF. This chain uses TRBV19 with TRBJ2-1, with 7 bases that match TRBD2. The V gene end was trimmed by 4 bases and the J gene end by 0 bases; junction bases not matched to a gene: 3. This CDR3 is 15 amino acids long. The germline gives CDR1 LNHDA, CDR2 SQIVND (reference sequence).

DNA for the CDR3: TGTGCCAGCAGCGACCGCCCAGGGACAGGGCCCTATACAGATACGCAGTATTTT. Encoded protein: CASSDRPGTGPYTDTQYF. The chain uses TRBV9 and TRBJ2-3; 9 bases fit TRBD1. Looked up from germline, CDR1 is SGDLS and CDR2 is YYNGEE. CDR3 length: 18 amino acids. V lost 3 bases and J lost 3; bases outside the gene matches: 14.

The V call is TRBV24-1, the J call TRBJ2-7, with 9 bases fitting TRBD1. J gave up 6 bases and V 8 bases, and 7 bases lay outside the gene matches. The CDR3 spans 13 residues. In germline, CDR1 is KGHDR, CDR2 SFDVKD. The chain's CDR3 is CATKSGTGFEQYF. DNA of the CDR3: TGTGCCACCAAGTCTGGGACAGGGTTCGAGCAGTACTTC.

The V gene is TRBV7-2, the J gene TRBJ2-5; 7 bases line up with TRBD1. Trimming removed 5 bases from V and 0 bases from J; junction bases left unmatched: 6. This CDR3 is 15 amino acids long. Germline V gene lookup returns CDR1 SGHTA and CDR2 FQGNSA. The CDR3 region is CASSPNRGYQETQYF. The CDR3 nucleotides are TGTGCCAGCAGCCCTAACAGGGGCTACCAAGAGACCCAGTACTTC.

The chain links TRBV7-2 to TRBJ2-2; 10 nucleotides match TRBD2. V gave up 3 bases and J gave up 4 bases; unmatched junction bases: 14. CDR1 is SGHTA and CDR2 is FQGNSA in the germline V gene. This CDR3 has 19 residues. The CDR3 bases are TGTGCCAGCAGCTTGGGGGGGACTAGCGTTTCCCAGCGCACCGGGGAGCTGTTTTTT. It translates to CASSLGGTSVSQRTGELFF.